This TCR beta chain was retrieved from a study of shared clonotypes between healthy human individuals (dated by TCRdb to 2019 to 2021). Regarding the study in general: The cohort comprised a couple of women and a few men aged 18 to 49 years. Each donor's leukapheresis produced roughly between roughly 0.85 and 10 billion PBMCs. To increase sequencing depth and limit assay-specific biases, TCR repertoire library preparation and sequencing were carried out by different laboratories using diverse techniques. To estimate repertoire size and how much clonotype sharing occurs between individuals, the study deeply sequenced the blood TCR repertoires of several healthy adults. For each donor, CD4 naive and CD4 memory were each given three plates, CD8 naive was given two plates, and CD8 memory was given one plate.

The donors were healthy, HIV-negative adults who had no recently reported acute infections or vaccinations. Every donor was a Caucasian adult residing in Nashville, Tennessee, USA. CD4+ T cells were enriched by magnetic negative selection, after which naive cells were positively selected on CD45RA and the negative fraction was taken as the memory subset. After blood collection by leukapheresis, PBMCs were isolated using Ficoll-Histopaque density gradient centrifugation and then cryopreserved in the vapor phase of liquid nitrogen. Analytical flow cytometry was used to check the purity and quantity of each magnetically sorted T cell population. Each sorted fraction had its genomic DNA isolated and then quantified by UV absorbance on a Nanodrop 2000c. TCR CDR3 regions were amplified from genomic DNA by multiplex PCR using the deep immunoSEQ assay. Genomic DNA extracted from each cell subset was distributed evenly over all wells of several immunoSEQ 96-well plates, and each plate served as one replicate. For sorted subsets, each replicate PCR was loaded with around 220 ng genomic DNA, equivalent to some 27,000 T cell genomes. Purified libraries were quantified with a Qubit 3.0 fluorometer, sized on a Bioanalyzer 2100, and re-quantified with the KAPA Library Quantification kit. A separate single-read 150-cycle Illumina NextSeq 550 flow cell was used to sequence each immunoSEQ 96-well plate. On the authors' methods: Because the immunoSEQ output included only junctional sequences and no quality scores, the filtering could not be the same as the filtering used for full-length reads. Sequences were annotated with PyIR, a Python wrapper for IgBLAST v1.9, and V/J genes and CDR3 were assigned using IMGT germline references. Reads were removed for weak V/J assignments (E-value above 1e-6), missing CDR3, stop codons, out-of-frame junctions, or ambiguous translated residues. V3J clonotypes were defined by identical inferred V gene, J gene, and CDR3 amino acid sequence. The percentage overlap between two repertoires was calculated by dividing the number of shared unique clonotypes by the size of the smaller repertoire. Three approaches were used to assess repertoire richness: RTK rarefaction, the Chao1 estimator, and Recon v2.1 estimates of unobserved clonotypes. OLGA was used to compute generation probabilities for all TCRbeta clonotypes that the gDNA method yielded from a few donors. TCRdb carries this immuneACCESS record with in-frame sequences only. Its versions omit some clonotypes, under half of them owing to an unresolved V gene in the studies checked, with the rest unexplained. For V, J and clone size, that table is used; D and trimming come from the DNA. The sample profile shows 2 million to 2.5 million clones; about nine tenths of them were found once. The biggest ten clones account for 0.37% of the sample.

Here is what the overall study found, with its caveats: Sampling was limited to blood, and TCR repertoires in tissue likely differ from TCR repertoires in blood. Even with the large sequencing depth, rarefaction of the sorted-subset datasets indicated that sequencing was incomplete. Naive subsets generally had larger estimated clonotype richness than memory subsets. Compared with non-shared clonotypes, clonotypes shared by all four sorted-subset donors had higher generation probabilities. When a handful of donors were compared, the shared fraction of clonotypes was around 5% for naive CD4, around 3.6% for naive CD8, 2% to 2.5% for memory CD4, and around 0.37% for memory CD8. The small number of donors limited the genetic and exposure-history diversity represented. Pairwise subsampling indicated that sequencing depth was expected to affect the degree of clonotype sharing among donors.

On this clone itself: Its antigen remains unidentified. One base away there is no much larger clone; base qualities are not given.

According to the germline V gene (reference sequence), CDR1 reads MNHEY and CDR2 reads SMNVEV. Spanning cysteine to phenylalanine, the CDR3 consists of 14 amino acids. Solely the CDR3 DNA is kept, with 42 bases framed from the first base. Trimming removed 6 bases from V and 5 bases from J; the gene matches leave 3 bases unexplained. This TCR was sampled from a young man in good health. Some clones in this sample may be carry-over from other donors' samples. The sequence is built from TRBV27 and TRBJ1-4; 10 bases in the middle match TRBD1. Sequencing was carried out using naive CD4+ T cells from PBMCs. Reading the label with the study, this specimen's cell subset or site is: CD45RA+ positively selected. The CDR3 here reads CASSPGQGNEKLFF. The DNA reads TGTGCCAGCAGCCCGGGACAGGGGAATGAAAAACTGTTTTTT. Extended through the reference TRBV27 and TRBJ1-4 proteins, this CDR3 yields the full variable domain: EAQVTQNPRYLITVTGKKLTVTCSQNMNHEYMSWYRQDPGLGLRQIYYSMNVEVTDKGDVPEGYKVSRKEKRNFPLILESPSPNQTSLYFCASSPGQGNEKLFFGSGTQLSVL.